This entry concerns a single TCR beta chain. What it binds is unknown. This record comes from a study of cytomegalovirus exposure and HLA in healthy donors. V was pared by 2 bases and J by 7 bases, with 7 bases of the junction left unmatched. The CDR3 loop spans 15 amino acids. Germline CDR1 and CDR2: SEHNR and FQNEAQ (reference sequence). The primer mix had 60 Vbeta and 13 Jbeta primers. Repertoires were generated with immunoSEQ multiplex PCR, while TCRdb's copy carries only in-frame clones and drops some. The sample records 100,000 or so clones, over 70% being singletons. Overall study results and limits: Researchers reported from a later analysis that most CMV-associated TCR beta chains appeared HLA-restricted. Several V segments, TRBV6-2 and TRBV6-3 among them, could not be told apart and were dropped. The classifier was said to identify cytomegalovirus status with high specificity and sensitivity.

The rearrangement links TRBV7-9 to TRBJ2-1; 8 positions agree with TRBD2. The source is a male donor in good health and CMV-seronegative. The sample taken for sequencing was PBMCs. The CDR3 is CASSLTLAGWNEQFF. In DNA, the CDR3 is TGTGCCAGCAGCTTAACGCTAGCGGGCTGGAATGAGCAGTTCTTC.